The rows below give T cell receptor beta chains drawn from one sample of a study of T cell responses to AZD1222 COVID-19 vaccine. This table comes from immunoSEQ multiplex PCR, and its TCRdb copy is limited to in-frame clones, with some not included. The repertoire holds under 150,000 clones, with roughly 93% as singletons. The specimen comprised peripheral blood, sampled on day 0 of AZD1222 vaccination. The receptors here all came from an adult in good health. The CDR3 runs from the conserved cysteine through the conserved F or W. Fields, in order: V gene, CDR3 length, D gene, clone size, J gene, CDR3 protein, CDR3 DNA. The D gene is left open where the match is weak. Clone size is given for some rows only: seen once, a few or many times, or a class if the clone is expanded.

>TRBV19|16|TRBD2|.|TRBJ2-2
CASSGEREADTGELFF
TGTGCCAGTAGTGGGGAGCGGGAGGCAGACACCGGGGAGCTGTTTTTT
>TRBV29-1|14|.|.|TRBJ1-1
CSVEDLGRGTEAFF
TGCAGCGTTGAAGATCTTGGCAGGGGCACTGAAGCTTTCTTT
>TRBV28|16|TRBD2|.|TRBJ2-3
CASSPPSGRVTDTQYF
TGTGCCAGCAGTCCCCCTAGCGGGAGGGTTACAGATACGCAGTATTTT
>TRBV5-8|12|.|.|TRBJ2-7
CASSESFYEQYF
TGTGCCAGCAGCGAGTCATTCTACGAGCAGTACTTC
>TRBV14|16|.|.|TRBJ2-1
CASSPRRRTSYNEQFF
TGTGCCAGCAGCCCCCGGCGGCGAACCTCCTACAATGAGCAGTTCTTC
>TRBV3-1/TRBV3-2|13|TRBD1|.|TRBJ2-7
CASSRTGGYEQYF
TGTGCCAGCAGCAGGACAGGGGGCTACGAGCAGTACTTC
>TRBV7-9|14|.|.|TRBJ2-7
CASSSRGGSHEQYF
TGTGCCAGCAGCTCCAGGGGGGGGTCCCACGAGCAGTACTTC
>TRBV7-9|14|.|.|TRBJ2-1
CASSLGGTYNEQFF
TGTGCCAGCAGCCTCGGGGGTACATACAATGAGCAGTTCTTC
>TRBV18|21|.|.|TRBJ2-4
CASSPLEATLQLGLAKNIQYF
TGTGCCAGCTCACCGCTTGAGGCGACCCTCCAACTAGGGCTAGCCAAAAACATTCAGTACTTC
>TRBV28|12|.|.|TRBJ1-5
CASSPQNQPQHF
TGTGCCAGCAGTCCGCAAAATCAGCCCCAGCATTTT
>TRBV7-9|15|.|.|TRBJ1-4
CASSLATVPFGKLFF
TGTGCCAGCAGCTTAGCGACTGTCCCCTTCGGAAAACTGTTTTTT
>TRBV28|13|.|once|TRBJ1-2
CASGGMGGAGYTF
TGTGCCAGCGGTGGCATGGGGGGCGCTGGCTACACCTTC
>TRBV14|18|.|once|TRBJ1-2
CASSQVGLSQGSSYGYTF
TGTGCCAGCAGCCAAGTCGGACTATCCCAGGGGTCCTCCTATGGCTACACCTTC
>TRBV28|14|TRBD1|.|TRBJ1-6
CASSLGRGHSPLHF
TGTGCCAGCAGTTTAGGCAGGGGGCATTCACCCCTCCACTTT
>TRBV28|15|TRBD1|.|TRBJ1-4
CASSGDRGPNEKLFF
TGTGCCAGCAGTGGAGACAGGGGGCCTAATGAAAAACTGTTTTTT
>TRBV21-1|14|.|.|TRBJ1-1
CASSPGTENTEAFF
TGTGCCAGCAGCCCAGGGACGGAGAACACTGAAGCTTTCTTT
>TRBV11-2|15|TRBD1|.|TRBJ2-7
CASSSRPGQGYEQYF
TGTGCCAGCAGCTCGAGACCGGGACAGGGTTACGAGCAGTACTTC
>TRBV28|15|.|.|TRBJ1-5
CASTITGISNQPQHF
TGTGCCAGCACTATCACAGGGATAAGCAATCAGCCCCAGCATTTT
>TRBV6-5|14|.|.|TRBJ2-7
CASKLTGYGGEQYF
TGTGCCAGCAAGCTAACAGGGTATGGAGGCGAGCAGTACTTC
>TRBV6-5|14|.|.|TRBJ1-5
CASSPKDGREPQHF
TGTGCCAGCAGTCCGAAGGACGGTCGTGAGCCCCAGCATTTT
>TRBV25-1|16|.|.|TRBJ1-2
CASSESGRFTNYGYTF
TGTGCCAGCAGTGAATCTGGCCGCTTCACTAACTATGGCTACACCTTC
>TRBV4-1|13|.|.|TRBJ1-5
CASSRWGSQPQHF
TGCGCCAGCAGCAGGTGGGGATCTCAGCCCCAGCATTTT
>TRBV28|17|.|.|TRBJ1-4
CASLSGDRLRGWEKLFF
TGTGCCAGCCTGTCGGGAGACCGACTGCGCGGATGGGAAAAACTGTTTTTT
>TRBV19|15|TRBD1|.|TRBJ1-5
CASSISRQGFQPQHF
TGTGCCAGTAGTATAAGTCGACAGGGTTTTCAGCCCCAGCATTTT
>TRBV19|14|.|.|TRBJ1-5
CASMDPKRDQPQHF
TGTGCCAGTATGGATCCAAAAAGAGATCAGCCCCAGCATTTT
>TRBV19|13|.|.|TRBJ1-5
CASSFQEIQPQHF
TGTGCCAGTAGTTTTCAGGAGATTCAGCCCCAGCATTTT
>TRBV30|18|TRBD2|.|TRBJ2-1
CASQGGTSGRSSYNEQFF
TGTGCCTCTCAAGGAGGGACTAGCGGGAGGAGCTCCTACAATGAGCAGTTCTTC
>TRBV7-6|15|.|once|TRBJ1-3
CASSGPKGSGNTIYF
TGTGCCAGCAGCGGCCCTAAGGGCTCTGGAAACACCATATATTTT
>TRBV7-2|14|.|.|TRBJ2-1
CASSAHRAINEQFF
TGTGCCAGCAGCGCACACAGGGCTATCAATGAGCAGTTCTTC
>TRBV5-1|14|.|.|TRBJ1-3
CASSTGTQGNTIYF
TGCGCCAGCAGCACCGGGACGCAAGGAAACACCATATATTTT
>TRBV27|15|.|.|TRBJ1-2
CASSLSPGSNYGYTF
TGTGCCAGCAGTTTATCCCCAGGGAGCAACTATGGCTACACCTTC
>TRBV13|16|.|few|TRBJ1-2
CASSITREGVDYGYTF
TGTGCCAGCAGTATAACACGGGAGGGGGTGGACTATGGCTACACCTTC
>TRBV7-3|16|TRBD2|.|TRBJ2-1
CASSLMGGRASNEQFF
TGTGCCAGCAGCTTAATGGGCGGGAGGGCCTCGAATGAGCAGTTCTTC
>TRBV10-3|14|TRBD1|.|TRBJ2-7
CAIQRDSTSYEQYF
TGTGCCATCCAAAGGGACAGTACTTCTTACGAGCAGTACTTC
>TRBV24-1|14|.|.|TRBJ1-4
CATSDPGPGEKLFF
TGTGCCACCAGTGACCCGGGGCCGGGGGAAAAACTGTTTTTT
>TRBV28|13|.|.|TRBJ1-5
CASSFPGDQPQHF
TGTGCCAGCAGTTTCCCGGGGGATCAGCCCCAGCATTTT
>TRBV10-3|14|.|.|TRBJ1-1
CAISDPGRDTEAFF
TGTGCCATCAGTGATCCGGGTCGTGACACTGAAGCTTTCTTT
>TRBV2|15|TRBD2|.|TRBJ2-1
CASSELAGDHNEQFF
TGTGCCAGCAGTGAACTAGCGGGAGACCACAATGAGCAGTTCTTC